The TCR beta chain under discussion was sequenced for a study of T cell responses to AZD1222 COVID-19 vaccine. The germline V and J ends were trimmed by 3 bases and 1 base, with 18 bases remaining between them. This CDR3 spans 17 amino acids. In germline, CDR1 is SNHLY, CDR2 FYNNEI. Data came from immunoSEQ multiplex PCR; TCRdb stores just in-frame clones and leaves some out. The sample carries over 150,000 clones, about nine tenths recorded once. The material was peripheral blood, obtained on day 0 of AZD1222 vaccination. The rearrangement uses TRBV2 and TRBJ1-1, with D perhaps TRBD1 (6 bases). The sequence came from an adult in good health. The CDR3 bases are TGTGCCAGCAGTGATACGAAAAAGGGACATAGGAACACTGAAGCTTTCTTT. Translated, it gives CASSDTKKGHRNTEAFF.